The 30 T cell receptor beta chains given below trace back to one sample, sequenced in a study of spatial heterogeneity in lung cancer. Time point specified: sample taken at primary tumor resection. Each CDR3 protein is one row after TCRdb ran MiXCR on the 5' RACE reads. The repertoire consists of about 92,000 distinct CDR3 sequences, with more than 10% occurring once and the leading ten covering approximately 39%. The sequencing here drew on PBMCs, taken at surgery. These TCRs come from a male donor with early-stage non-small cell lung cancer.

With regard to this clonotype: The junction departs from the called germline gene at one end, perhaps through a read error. The CDR3 reads CASTSPPVSNNEQFF. DNA for the CDR3: TGTGCCAGCACCTCCCCCCCCGTCTCCAACAATGAGCAGTTCTTC. The chain is built from TRBV27 and TRBJ2-1; D uncertain. The germline V gene encodes CDR1 MNHEY and CDR2 SMNVEV (reference sequence). This CDR3 comprises 15 residues.

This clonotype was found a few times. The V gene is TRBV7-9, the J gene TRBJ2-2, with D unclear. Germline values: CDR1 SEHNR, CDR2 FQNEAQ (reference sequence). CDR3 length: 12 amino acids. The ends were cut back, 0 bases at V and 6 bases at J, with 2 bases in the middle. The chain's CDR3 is CASSLASGELFF. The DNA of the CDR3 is TGTGCCAGCAGCTTAGCGTCCGGGGAGCTGTTTTTT.

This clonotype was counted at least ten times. The CDR3 DNA follows: TGTGCCAGCAGCTTAGTACGCTCACCCCTCCACTTT. Its protein is CASSLVRSPLHF. The J gene is TRBJ1-6, the V gene TRBV7-8; D call uncertain. The CDR3 sequence is 12 residues long. Trimming left V 1 base short and J 10 bases short, with 5 bases between. Germline V gene data show CDR1 as SGHVS and CDR2 as FQNEAQ. Full variable domain (missing parts from reference TRBV7-8 and TRBJ1-6): GAGVSQSPRYKVAKRGQDVALRCDPISGHVSLFWYQQALGQGPEFLTYFQNEAQLDKSGLPSDRFFAERPEGSVSTLKIQRTQQEDSAVYLCASSLVRSPLHFGNGTRLTVT.

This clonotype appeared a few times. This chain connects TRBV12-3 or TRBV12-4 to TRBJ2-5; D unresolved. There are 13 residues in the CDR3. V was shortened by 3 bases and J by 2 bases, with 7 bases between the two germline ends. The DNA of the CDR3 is TGTGCCAGCAGTTTTCACGGTCAAGAGACCCAGTACTTC. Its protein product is CASSFHGQETQYF.

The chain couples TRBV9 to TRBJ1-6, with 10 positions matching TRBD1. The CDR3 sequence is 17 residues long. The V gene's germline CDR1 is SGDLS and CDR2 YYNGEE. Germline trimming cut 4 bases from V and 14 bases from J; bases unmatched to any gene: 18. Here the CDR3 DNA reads TGTGCCAGCAGCCCCAGTATAGGAGTGGGACAGGGGCTGACCCTCCACTTT. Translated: CASSPSIGVGQGLTLHF.

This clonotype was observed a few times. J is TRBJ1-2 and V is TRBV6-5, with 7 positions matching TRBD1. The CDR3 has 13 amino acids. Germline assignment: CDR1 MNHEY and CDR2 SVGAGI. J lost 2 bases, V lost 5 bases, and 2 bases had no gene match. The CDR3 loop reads CASSRDRNYGYTF. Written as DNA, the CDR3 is TGTGCCAGCAGTCGGGACAGAAACTATGGCTACACCTTC.

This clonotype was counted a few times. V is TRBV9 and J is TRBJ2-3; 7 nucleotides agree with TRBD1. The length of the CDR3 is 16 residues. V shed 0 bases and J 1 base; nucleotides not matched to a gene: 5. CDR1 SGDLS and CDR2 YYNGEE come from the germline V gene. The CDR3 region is CASSVAEGGGTDTQYF. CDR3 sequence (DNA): TGTGCCAGCAGCGTAGCCGAAGGGGGCGGCACAGATACGCAGTATTTT.

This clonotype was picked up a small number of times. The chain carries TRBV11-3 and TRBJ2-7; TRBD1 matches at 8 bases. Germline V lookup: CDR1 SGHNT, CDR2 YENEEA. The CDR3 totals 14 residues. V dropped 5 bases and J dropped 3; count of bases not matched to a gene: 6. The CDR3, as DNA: TGTGCCAGCAGCCCCCAGGGGGCAAACTACGAGCAGTACTTC. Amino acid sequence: CASSPQGANYEQYF. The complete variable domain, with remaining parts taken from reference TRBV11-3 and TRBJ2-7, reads EAGVVQSPRYKIIEKKQPVAFWCNPISGHNTLYWYLQNLGQGPELLIRYENEEAVDDSQLPKDRFSAERLKGVDSTLKIQPAELGDSAVYLCASSPQGANYEQYFGPGTRLTVT.

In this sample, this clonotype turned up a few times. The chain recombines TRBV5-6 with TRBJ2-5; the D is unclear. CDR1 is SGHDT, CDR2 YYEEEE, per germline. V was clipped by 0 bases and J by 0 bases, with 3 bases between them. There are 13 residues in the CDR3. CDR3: CASSLGYQETQYF. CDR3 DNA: TGTGCCAGCAGCTTGGGGTACCAAGAGACCCAGTACTTC.

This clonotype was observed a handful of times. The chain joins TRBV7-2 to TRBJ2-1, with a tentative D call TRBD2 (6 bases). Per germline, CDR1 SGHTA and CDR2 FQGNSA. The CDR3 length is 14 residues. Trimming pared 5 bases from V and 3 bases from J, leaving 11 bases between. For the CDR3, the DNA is TGTGCCAGCAGCCCCCGGACTAACTACAATGAGCAGTTCTTC. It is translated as CASSPRTNYNEQFF.

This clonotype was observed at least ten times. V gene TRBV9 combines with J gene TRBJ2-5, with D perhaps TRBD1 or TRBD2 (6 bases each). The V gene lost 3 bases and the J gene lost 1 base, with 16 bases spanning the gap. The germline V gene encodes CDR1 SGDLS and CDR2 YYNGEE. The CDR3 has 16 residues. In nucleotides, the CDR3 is TGTGCCAGCAGCGAGGAGTCGGGGGCTATCCAAGAGACCCAGTACTTC. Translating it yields CASSEESGAIQETQYF.

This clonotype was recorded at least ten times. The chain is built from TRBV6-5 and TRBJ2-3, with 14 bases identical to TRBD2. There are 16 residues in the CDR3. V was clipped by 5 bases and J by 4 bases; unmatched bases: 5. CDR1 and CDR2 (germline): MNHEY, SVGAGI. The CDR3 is CASSRRLAGGPDTQYF. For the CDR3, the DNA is TGTGCCAGCAGTCGGAGACTAGCGGGAGGGCCAGATACGCAGTATTTT.

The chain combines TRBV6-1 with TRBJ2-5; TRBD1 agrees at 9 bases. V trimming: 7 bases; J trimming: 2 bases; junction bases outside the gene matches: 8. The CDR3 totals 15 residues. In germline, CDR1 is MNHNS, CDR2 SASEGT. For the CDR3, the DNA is TGTGCCAGCAAATCGGGGGACAGGGTTCAAGAGACCCAGTACTTC. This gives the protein CASKSGDRVQETQYF.

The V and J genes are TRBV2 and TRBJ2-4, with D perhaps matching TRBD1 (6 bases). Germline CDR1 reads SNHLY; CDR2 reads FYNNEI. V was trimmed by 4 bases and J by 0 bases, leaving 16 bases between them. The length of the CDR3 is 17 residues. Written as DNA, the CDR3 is TGTGCCAGCAGTGGGGGAAGGGGGAGTATAGCCAAAAACATTCAGTACTTC. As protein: CASSGGRGSIAKNIQYF.

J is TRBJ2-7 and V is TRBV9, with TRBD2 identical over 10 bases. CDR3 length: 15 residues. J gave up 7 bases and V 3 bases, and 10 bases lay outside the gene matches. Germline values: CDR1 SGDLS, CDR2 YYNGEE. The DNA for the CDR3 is TGTGCCAGCAGCGCTCTAGCGGGAGTCTCGAGTGAGCAGTACTTC. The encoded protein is CASSALAGVSSEQYF.

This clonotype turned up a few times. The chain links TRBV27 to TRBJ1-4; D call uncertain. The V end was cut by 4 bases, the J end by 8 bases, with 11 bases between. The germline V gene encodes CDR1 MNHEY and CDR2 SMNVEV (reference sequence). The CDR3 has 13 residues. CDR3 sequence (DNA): TGTGCCAGCAGTTCTCCCCTAGGGGAAAAACTGTTTTTT. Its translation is CASSSPLGEKLFF.

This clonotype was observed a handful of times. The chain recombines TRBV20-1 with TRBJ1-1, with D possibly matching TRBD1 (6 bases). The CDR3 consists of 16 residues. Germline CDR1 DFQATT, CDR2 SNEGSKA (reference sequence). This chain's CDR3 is CSQPIKGHPGNTEAFF. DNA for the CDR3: TGCAGCCAGCCAATAAAGGGACATCCTGGGAACACTGAAGCTTTCTTT.

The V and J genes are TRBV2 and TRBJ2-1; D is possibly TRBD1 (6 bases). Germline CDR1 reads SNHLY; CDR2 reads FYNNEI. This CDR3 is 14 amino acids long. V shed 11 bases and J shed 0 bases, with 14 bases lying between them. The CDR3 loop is CASGEWVSYNEQFF. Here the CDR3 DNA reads TGTGCCTCAGGGGAGTGGGTCTCCTACAATGAGCAGTTCTTC.

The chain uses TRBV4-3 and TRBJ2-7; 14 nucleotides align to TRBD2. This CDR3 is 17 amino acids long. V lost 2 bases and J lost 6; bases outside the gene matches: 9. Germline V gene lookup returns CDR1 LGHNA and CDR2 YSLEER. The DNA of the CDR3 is TGCGCCAGCAGCCAATCCCTCACGGGACTAGCGGGAGTCGAGCAGTACTTC. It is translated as CASSQSLTGLAGVEQYF.

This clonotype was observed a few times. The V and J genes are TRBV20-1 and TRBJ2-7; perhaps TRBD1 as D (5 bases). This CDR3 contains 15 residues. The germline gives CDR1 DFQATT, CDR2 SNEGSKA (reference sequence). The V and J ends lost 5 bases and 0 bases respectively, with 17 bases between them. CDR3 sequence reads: CSADTGPQSSYEQYF. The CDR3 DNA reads TGCAGTGCTGATACAGGTCCCCAGAGCTCCTACGAGCAGTACTTC.

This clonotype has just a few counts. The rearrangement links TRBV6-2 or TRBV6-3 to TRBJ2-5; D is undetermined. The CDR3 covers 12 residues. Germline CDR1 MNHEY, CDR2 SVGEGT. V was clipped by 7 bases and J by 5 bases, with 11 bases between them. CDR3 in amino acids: CASTRGMETQYF. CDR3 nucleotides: TGTGCCAGCACTCGCGGCATGGAGACCCAGTACTTC.

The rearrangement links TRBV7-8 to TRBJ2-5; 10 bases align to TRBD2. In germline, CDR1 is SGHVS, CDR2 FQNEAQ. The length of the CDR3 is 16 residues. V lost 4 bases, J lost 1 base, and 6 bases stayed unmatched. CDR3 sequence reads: CASSSQRGGVQETQYF. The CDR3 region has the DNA TGTGCCAGCAGCTCCCAGCGGGGGGGCGTCCAAGAGACCCAGTACTTC.

The CDR3 protein is CASGQDSWYQETQYF. In nucleotides, the CDR3 is TGTGCTAGTGGTCAGGACAGTTGGTACCAAGAGACCCAGTACTTC. J is TRBJ2-5 and V is TRBV12-5; perhaps TRBD1 as D (6 bases). The CDR3 extends over 15 amino acids. Germline CDR1 reads LGHNT; CDR2 reads FRNRAP. Trimming pared 5 bases from V and 0 bases from J, leaving 13 bases between.

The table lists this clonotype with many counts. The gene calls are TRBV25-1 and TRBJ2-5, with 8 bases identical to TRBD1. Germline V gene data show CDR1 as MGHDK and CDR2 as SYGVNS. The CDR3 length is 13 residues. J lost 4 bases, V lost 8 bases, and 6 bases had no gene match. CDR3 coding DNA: TGTGCCAGCGCCCGACAGGGGCTAGAGACCCAGTACTTC. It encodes CASARQGLETQYF.

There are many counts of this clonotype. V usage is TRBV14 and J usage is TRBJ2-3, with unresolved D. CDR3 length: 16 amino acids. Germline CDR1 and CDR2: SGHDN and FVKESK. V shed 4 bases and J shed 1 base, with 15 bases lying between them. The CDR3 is CASSPPSLGRTDTQYF. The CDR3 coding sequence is TGTGCCAGCAGCCCCCCTAGTCTGGGTCGCACAGATACGCAGTATTTT.

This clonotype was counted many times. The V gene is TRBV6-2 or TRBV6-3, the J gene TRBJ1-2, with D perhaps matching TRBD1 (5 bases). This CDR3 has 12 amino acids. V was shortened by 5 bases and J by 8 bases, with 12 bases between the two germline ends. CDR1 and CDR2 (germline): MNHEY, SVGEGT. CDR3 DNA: TGTGCCAGCAGTCGTCAGGGAAACGGCTACACCTTC. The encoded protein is CASSRQGNGYTF.

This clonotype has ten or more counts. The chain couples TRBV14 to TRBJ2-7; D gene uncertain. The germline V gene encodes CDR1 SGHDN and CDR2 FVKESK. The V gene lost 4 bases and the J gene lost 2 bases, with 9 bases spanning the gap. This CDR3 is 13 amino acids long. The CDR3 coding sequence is TGTGCCAGCAGCCTGGGGTTTCCCTACGAGCAGTACTTC. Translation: CASSLGFPYEQYF.

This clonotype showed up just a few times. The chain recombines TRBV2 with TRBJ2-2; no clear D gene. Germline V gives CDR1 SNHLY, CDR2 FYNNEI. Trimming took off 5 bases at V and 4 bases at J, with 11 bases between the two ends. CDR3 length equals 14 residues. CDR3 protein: CASSTERSTGELFF. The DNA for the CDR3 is TGTGCCAGCAGTACGGAGAGAAGCACCGGGGAGCTGTTTTTT.

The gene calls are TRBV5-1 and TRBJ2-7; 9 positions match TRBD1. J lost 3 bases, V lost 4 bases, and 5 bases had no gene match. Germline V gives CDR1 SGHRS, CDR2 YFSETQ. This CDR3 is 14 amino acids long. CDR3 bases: TGCGCCAGCAGCAAAAGACAGGGGGTCTACGAGCAGTACTTC. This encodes CASSKRQGVYEQYF. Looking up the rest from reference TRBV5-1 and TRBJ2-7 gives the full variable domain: KAGVTQTPRYLIKTRGQQVTLSCSPISGHRSVSWYQQTPGQGLQFLFEYFSETQRNKGNFPGRFSGRQFSNSRSEMNVSTLELGDSALYLCASSKRQGVYEQYFGPGTRLTVT.

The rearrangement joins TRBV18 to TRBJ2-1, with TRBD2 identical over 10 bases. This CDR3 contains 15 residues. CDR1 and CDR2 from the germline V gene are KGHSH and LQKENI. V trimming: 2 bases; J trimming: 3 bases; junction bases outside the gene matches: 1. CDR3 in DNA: TGTGCCAGCTCACCAAGGACTAGCGGCTACAATGAGCAGTTCTTC. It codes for CASSPRTSGYNEQFF. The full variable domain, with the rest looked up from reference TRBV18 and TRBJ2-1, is NAGVMQNPRHLVRRRGQEARLRCSPMKGHSHVYWYRQLPEEGLKFMVYLQKENIIDESGMPKERFSAEFPKEGPSILRIQQVVRGDSAAYFCASSPRTSGYNEQFFGPGTRLTVL.